Shown below are 31 T cell receptor beta chains from a single sample sequenced in a study of blood T cell repertoires in COVID-19. The method was immunoSEQ multiplex PCR; TCRdb's version includes in-frame clones alone and lacks a portion of them. The repertoire holds around 320,000 clones, with around 90% as singletons. Input material: PBMCs or T cells enriched from blood (not recorded which). All receptors come from a woman aged 18-30 years with acute COVID-19.

This chain joins TRBV28 and TRBJ1-1; TRBD1 matches 9 bases. V shed 6 bases and J 3 bases; nucleotides not matched to a gene: 8. The CDR3 consists of 15 residues. CDR1 MDHEN and CDR2 SYDVKM come from the germline V gene. CDR3 loop: CASSQLRDRDTEAFF. The CDR3 nucleotides are TGTGCCAGCAGCCAGCTCCGGGACAGGGACACTGAAGCTTTCTTT. The whole variable domain, remainder taken from reference TRBV28 and TRBJ1-1, is DVKVTQSSRYLVKRTGEKVFLECVQDMDHENMFWYRQDPGLGLRLIYFSYDVKMKEKGDIPEGYSVSREKKERFSLILESASTNQTSMYLCASSQLRDRDTEAFFGQGTRLTVV.

The V and J genes are TRBV9 and TRBJ2-6; 7 nucleotides match TRBD1. The CDR3 totals 15 residues. Germline loops: CDR1 SGDLS, CDR2 YYNGEE. V shed 4 bases, J shed 4 bases, and the junction held 5 bases outside the gene matches. Here the CDR3 DNA reads TGTGCCAGCAGCCTTACAGGGGCCGGGGCCAACGTCCTGACTTTC. Protein product: CASSLTGAGANVLTF. The full variable domain, its missing parts supplied by reference TRBV9 and TRBJ2-6, is DSGVTQTPKHLITATGQRVTLRCSPRSGDLSVYWYQQSLDQGLQFLIQYYNGEERAKGNILERFSAQQFPDLHSELNLSSLELGDSALYFCASSLTGAGANVLTFGAGSRLTVL.

The sample holds a few counts of this clone. The rearrangement links TRBV28 to TRBJ1-2; 9 nucleotides align to TRBD1. V dropped 6 bases and J dropped 8; count of bases not matched to a gene: 10. The germline V gene has CDR1 MDHEN and CDR2 SYDVKM. This CDR3 region has 14 residues. CDR3 protein: CASRPGQGSLGYTF. CDR3 nucleotides: TGTGCCAGCAGACCGGGACAGGGAAGTCTGGGCTACACCTTC.

The V gene is TRBV6-6, the J gene TRBJ1-5; 7 bases are shared with TRBD1. The trim removed 6 bases at V and 2 bases at J, leaving 10 bases unmatched. Germline CDR1 MNHNY, CDR2 SVGAGI (reference sequence). The CDR3 is 16 amino acids. For the CDR3, the DNA is TGTGCCAGCAGCCCCAGACAGGGAAGAGGCAATCAGCCCCAGCATTTT. Amino acid sequence: CASSPRQGRGNQPQHF.

The chain carries TRBV7-9 and TRBJ2-7; D unclear. The germline gives CDR1 SEHNR, CDR2 FQNEAQ (reference sequence). This CDR3 comprises 16 residues. V was clipped by 4 bases and J by 3 bases, with 19 bases between them. The CDR3: CASSYKPRSNNYEQYF. In nucleotides, the CDR3 is TGTGCCAGCAGCTATAAACCGCGGAGTAACAACTACGAGCAGTACTTC. The variable domain in full, completed from reference TRBV7-9 and TRBJ2-7, reads DTGVSQNPRHKITKRGQNVTFRCDPISEHNRLYWYRQTLGQGPEFLTYFQNEAQLEKSRLLSDRFSAERPKGSFSTLEIQRTEQGDSAMYLCASSYKPRSNNYEQYFGPGTRLTVT.

The rearrangement links TRBV5-1 to TRBJ1-2; 9 nucleotides line up with TRBD1. Losses at the gene ends were 0 bases for V and 8 bases for J; bases not matched to a gene: 8. The CDR3 is 15 residues long. Germline V CDR1 and CDR2: SGHRS, YFSETQ. The CDR3 nucleotides are TGCGCCAGCAGCTTGGTACAGGGGGCCTTGAGGGGCTACACCTTC. It is translated as CASSLVQGALRGYTF. Based on the CDR3 plus reference TRBV5-1 and TRBJ1-2, the full variable domain is KAGVTQTPRYLIKTRGQQVTLSCSPISGHRSVSWYQQTPGQGLQFLFEYFSETQRNKGNFPGRFSGRQFSNSRSEMNVSTLELGDSALYLCASSLVQGALRGYTFGSGTRLTVV.

The rearrangement joins TRBV27 to TRBJ2-7; D not certain. Germline V gene data show CDR1 as MNHEY and CDR2 as SMNVEV (reference sequence). V lost 4 bases and J lost 0, with 7 bases in between. The CDR3 has 13 residues. The CDR3 here is CASSSRSSYEQYF. The CDR3 DNA sequence: TGTGCCAGCAGTTCGAGGAGCTCCTACGAGCAGTACTTC.

The chain is built from TRBV5-1 and TRBJ1-1; tentative D call: TRBD1 (5 bases). Looked up from germline, CDR1 is SGHRS and CDR2 is YFSETQ. The CDR3 is 14 residues long. The V and J ends lost 4 bases and 2 bases respectively, with 12 bases between them. The CDR3 nucleotides read TGCGCCAGCAGCCCGGGGACTCCCAACACTGAAGCTTTCTTT. Encoded protein: CASSPGTPNTEAFF.

The chain links TRBV29-1 to TRBJ2-2, with 7 bases aligning to TRBD2. The length of the CDR3 is 13 residues. Looked up from germline, CDR1 is SQVTM and CDR2 is ANQGSEA. J lost 1 base, V lost 6 bases, and 2 bases had no gene match. CDR3 protein: CSVVAGNTGELFF. For the CDR3, the DNA is TGCAGCGTCGTAGCGGGGAACACCGGGGAGCTGTTTTTT.

V is TRBV5-4 and J is TRBJ1-1; no clear D gene. The germline V gene encodes CDR1 SGHNT and CDR2 YYREEE (reference sequence). The CDR3 has 17 amino acids. Trimming took 8 bases from V and 0 from J, leaving 23 bases between them. The CDR3 sequence: CASSDRYGRIMNTEAFF. For the CDR3, the DNA is TGTGCCAGTTCCGATCGGTACGGTCGAATTATGAACACTGAAGCTTTCTTT.

The chain links TRBV11-2 to TRBJ2-6; 7 nucleotides match TRBD1. V was pared by 5 bases and J by 0 bases, with 10 bases of the junction left unmatched. Germline CDR1 SGHAT, CDR2 FQNNGV. CDR3 length: 18 residues. The DNA for the CDR3 is TGTGCCAGCAGCCCATCCGGGACAGCGCTCTCTGGGGCCAACGTCCTGACTTTC. Translation gives CASSPSGTALSGANVLTF. Together with reference TRBV11-2 and TRBJ2-6, the CDR3 gives the full variable domain: EAGVAQSPRYKIIEKRQSVAFWCNPISGHATLYWYQQILGQGPKLLIQFQNNGVVDDSQLPKDRFSAERLKGVDSTLKIQPAKLEDSAVYLCASSPSGTALSGANVLTFGAGSRLTVL.

J is TRBJ1-1 and V is TRBV28, with 7 bases fitting TRBD1. This CDR3 comprises 15 residues. Looked up from germline, CDR1 is MDHEN and CDR2 is SYDVKM. V shed 5 bases and J 1 base; nucleotides not matched to a gene: 7. CDR3 loop: CASSVGGQKNTEAFF. Here the CDR3 DNA reads TGTGCCAGCAGTGTCGGGGGACAGAAGAACACTGAAGCTTTCTTT.

The chain couples TRBV21-1 to TRBJ1-1; whether TRBD1, the table's D call, matches the DNA was not checked. TRBV21-1 corresponds to a pseudogene. This CDR3 region has 16 residues. The CDR3 DNA sequence: TGTGCCAGCAAAGTTTTTCATACATATACGAACACTGAAGCTTTCTTT. This gives the protein CASKVFHTYTNTEAFF.

The chain joins TRBV11-2 to TRBJ1-6, with no clear D. Germline CDR1 is SGHAT and CDR2 is FQNNGV. Trimming stripped 1 base from V and 7 bases from J, with 14 bases between. This CDR3 comprises 16 residues. This CDR3 reads CASSLVTRLLNSPLHF. CDR3 in DNA: TGTGCCAGCAGCTTAGTTACCAGGCTGCTGAATTCACCCCTCCACTTT.

The chain combines TRBV19 with TRBJ2-5; tentatively, D is TRBD1 (5 bases). Per the germline V gene, CDR1 is LNHDA and CDR2 is SQIVND (reference sequence). The CDR3 has 14 amino acids. V was pared by 5 bases and J by 2 bases, with 12 bases between. The CDR3 spells CASSPRQIQETQYF. As DNA, the CDR3 is TGTGCCAGTAGTCCTCGACAGATACAAGAGACCCAGTACTTC.

This clone was seen more than once but under ten times. The J gene is TRBJ2-7, the V gene TRBV2; 7 bases line up with TRBD1. The CDR3 contains 12 residues. With 5 bases clipped from V and 6 bases from J, the junction kept 4 bases outside the gene matches. CDR1 SNHLY and CDR2 FYNNEI come from the germline V gene. The CDR3 spells CASSQQGSEQYF. The CDR3 coding sequence is TGTGCCAGCAGTCAACAGGGGTCCGAGCAGTACTTC. Supplemented by reference TRBV2 and TRBJ2-7, the full variable domain reads EPEVTQTPSHQVTQMGQEVILRCVPISNHLYFYWYRQILGQKVEFLVSFYNNEISEKSEIFDDQFSVERPDGSNFTLKIRSTKLEDSAMYFCASSQQGSEQYFGPGTRLTVT.

This chain uses TRBV14 with TRBJ1-2, with D maybe TRBD1 (5 bases). This CDR3 is built from 14 residues. Trimming took 1 base from V and 4 from J, leaving 10 bases between them. Germline V gene lookup returns CDR1 SGHDN and CDR2 FVKESK. CDR3 loop: CASSQGSGVYGYTF. CDR3 sequence (DNA): TGTGCCAGCAGCCAAGGTTCGGGGGTCTATGGCTACACCTTC. Looking up the rest from reference TRBV14 and TRBJ1-2 gives the full variable domain: EAGVTQFPSHSVIEKGQTVTLRCDPISGHDNLYWYRRVMGKEIKFLLHFVKESKQDESGMPNNRFLAERTGGTYSTLKVQPAELEDSGVYFCASSQGSGVYGYTFGSGTRLTVV.

This clone was recorded once. In nucleotides, the CDR3 is TGTGCCACCAGTGATAACGGCAGGGAGGTCACCGGGGAGCTGTTTTTT. It is translated as CATSDNGREVTGELFF. The rearrangement uses TRBV24-1 and TRBJ2-2, with a weak D call TRBD2 (6 bases). V lost 3 bases to trimming and J lost 4 bases, with 14 bases between them. CDR3 size: 16 residues. Germline assignment: CDR1 KGHDR and CDR2 SFDVKD.

V and J are TRBV6-5 and TRBJ2-7; tentatively, D is TRBD2 (6 bases). The germline gives CDR1 MNHEY, CDR2 SVGAGI. V was shortened by 7 bases and J by 3 bases, with 13 bases between the two germline ends. The CDR3 is 13 amino acids. In nucleotides, the CDR3 is TGTGCCAGCACCGATCTAGCGAACTACGAGCAGTACTTC. Translated: CASTDLANYEQYF.

This clone was seen once. The chain's CDR3 is CASSPGQGTYNEQFF. DNA for the CDR3: TGTGCCAGCTCACCAGGCCAGGGTACCTACAATGAGCAGTTCTTC. The V gene is TRBV18, the J gene TRBJ2-1; perhaps TRBD1 as D (5 bases). V gave up 2 bases and J gave up 2 bases, with 10 bases separating them. This CDR3 comprises 15 residues. Germline V gene sequence: CDR1 KGHSH, CDR2 LQKENI.

The sample holds one count of this clone. This chain uses TRBV30 with TRBJ1-4, with D maybe TRBD1 (5 bases). Looked up from germline, CDR1 is GTSNPN and CDR2 is SVGIG (reference sequence). This CDR3 contains 12 residues. V was cut by 5 bases and J by 7 bases, with 11 bases left in between. CDR3 DNA: TGTGCCTGGTTTGGGGCAGGTGAAAAACTGTTTTTT. It is translated as CAWFGAGEKLFF. Filled out from reference TRBV30 and TRBJ1-4, the complete variable domain reads SQTIHQWPATLVQPVGSPLSLECTVEGTSNPNLYWYRQAAGRGLQLLFYSVGIGQISSEVPQNLSASRPQDRQFILSSKKLLLSDSGFYLCAWFGAGEKLFFGSGTQLSVL.

CDR3 amino acids: CASSSTAGVGETQYF. The CDR3, as DNA: TGCGCCAGCAGCTCCACAGCGGGAGTTGGTGAGACCCAGTACTTC. The genes are TRBV5-1 and TRBJ2-5; 8 bases are shared with TRBD2. CDR3 size: 15 residues. V shed 3 bases and J 5 bases; nucleotides not matched to a gene: 9. CDR1 and CDR2 (germline): SGHRS, YFSETQ. Supplemented by reference TRBV5-1 and TRBJ2-5, the full variable domain reads KAGVTQTPRYLIKTRGQQVTLSCSPISGHRSVSWYQQTPGQGLQFLFEYFSETQRNKGNFPGRFSGRQFSNSRSEMNVSTLELGDSALYLCASSSTAGVGETQYFGPGTRLLVL.

The CDR3 loop is CASSLEQGPNQPQHF. DNA for the CDR3: TGCGCCAGCAGCTTGGAACAGGGGCCGAATCAGCCCCAGCATTTT. This chain links TRBV5-1 with TRBJ1-5; 7 positions match TRBD1. With 0 bases clipped from V and 4 bases from J, the junction kept 4 bases outside the gene matches. The CDR3 extends over 15 amino acids. From germline, CDR1 is SGHRS and CDR2 YFSETQ.

This chain joins TRBV9 and TRBJ1-2; 9 nucleotides line up with TRBD1. Trimming removed 0 bases from V and 3 bases from J; junction bases left unmatched: 6. In germline, CDR1 is SGDLS, CDR2 YYNGEE. The CDR3 totals 16 residues. The CDR3 sequence is CASSVARDRVHYGYTF. CDR3 nucleotide sequence: TGTGCCAGCAGCGTAGCTAGGGACAGGGTTCACTATGGCTACACCTTC.

The V gene is TRBV7-4, the J gene TRBJ1-4; 10 bases fit TRBD1. The CDR3 has 16 residues. V dropped 5 bases and J dropped 10; count of bases not matched to a gene: 13. CDR1 is SGHVT and CDR2 is SQSDAQ in the germline V gene. The CDR3 region is CASSQPGTGVYGKLFF. The CDR3 bases are TGTGCCAGCAGCCAGCCCGGGACAGGGGTATATGGAAAACTGTTTTTT.

The chain joins TRBV9 to TRBJ2-3, with a tentative D call TRBD1 (7 bases). V dropped 4 bases and J dropped 0 bases, with 24 bases sitting between them. CDR3 size: 19 residues. Germline CDR1 SGDLS, CDR2 YYNGEE. The CDR3 protein is CASSLRGLAIHTSTDTQYF. CDR3 coding DNA: TGTGCCAGCAGCCTGAGGGGGCTAGCGATTCATACTAGCACAGATACGCAGTATTTT. The full variable domain, with the rest looked up from reference TRBV9 and TRBJ2-3, is DSGVTQTPKHLITATGQRVTLRCSPRSGDLSVYWYQQSLDQGLQFLIQYYNGEERAKGNILERFSAQQFPDLHSELNLSSLELGDSALYFCASSLRGLAIHTSTDTQYFGPGTRLTVL.

J is TRBJ1-1 and V is TRBV28; the match to TRBD1 covers 7 bases. Germline V lookup: CDR1 MDHEN, CDR2 SYDVKM. The CDR3 contains 13 residues. Trimming cost V 8 bases and J 2 bases; bases outside gene matches: 5. The CDR3 loop is CASFVGGNTEAFF. The DNA for the CDR3 is TGTGCCAGCTTCGTAGGGGGCAACACTGAAGCTTTCTTT.

V usage is TRBV7-9 and J usage is TRBJ1-3, with unresolved D. Trimming removed 4 bases at V and 4 bases at J, with 8 bases between. The germline CDR1 and CDR2 sequences are SEHNR and FQNEAQ (reference sequence). The CDR3 runs to 13 residues. The CDR3 protein is CASSSGSGNTIYF. DNA of the CDR3: TGTGCCAGCAGCTCCGGTTCAGGAAACACCATATATTTT.

The chain employs TRBV5-1 and TRBJ2-5; D unresolved. Germline V gene lookup returns CDR1 SGHRS and CDR2 YFSETQ. Trimming removed 1 base from V and 12 bases from J, with 4 bases in between. This CDR3 has 9 amino acids. CDR3 in DNA: TGCGCCAGCAGCTTGACAGAGTACTTC. Residues: CASSLTEYF. Variable domain in full (rest from reference TRBV5-1 and TRBJ2-5): KAGVTQTPRYLIKTRGQQVTLSCSPISGHRSVSWYQQTPGQGLQFLFEYFSETQRNKGNFPGRFSGRQFSNSRSEMNVSTLELGDSALYLCASSLTEYFGPGTRLLVL.

V is TRBV29-1 and J is TRBJ2-7; 12 positions match TRBD1. Germline V CDR1 and CDR2: SQVTM, ANQGSEA. V lost 7 bases, J lost 3 bases, and 10 bases stayed unmatched. The CDR3 has 15 residues. In DNA form, the CDR3 reads TGCAGCGCAGGGCCTGGGACAGGGGGCATCTACGAGCAGTACTTC. Residues: CSAGPGTGGIYEQYF.

This rearrangement joins TRBV5-6 to TRBJ1-2; D is perhaps TRBD1 (5 bases). The CDR3 contains 14 residues. Trimming cost V 3 bases and J 7 bases, with 16 bases left between them. Germline V gene sequence: CDR1 SGHDT, CDR2 YYEEEE. CDR3 sequence (DNA): TGTGCCAGCAGCTGGGGATCAGGGCTAGGTGGCTACACCTTC. Protein product: CASSWGSGLGGYTF.